Following are 26 T cell receptor beta chains from one sample sequenced in a study of identical twins. TCRdb processed the 5' RACE reads anew with MiXCR; each CDR3 protein has one entry. The sample carries 1.5 million or so distinct CDR3 sequences, around 33% recorded once. The sequenced sample consisted of cord blood. These receptors were taken from a newborn girl in good health.

This clonotype was observed once. CDR3 loop: CSAQREPTETQYF. The DNA of the CDR3 is TGCAGTGCTCAGCGGGAGCCCACAGAGACCCAGTACTTC. The chain recombines TRBV20-1 with TRBJ2-5; 8 nucleotides line up with TRBD2. Germline-derived CDR1 and CDR2 are DFQATT and SNEGSKA (reference sequence). Germline trimming cut 5 bases from V and 4 bases from J; bases unmatched to any gene: 6. The CDR3 totals 13 residues.

In this sample, this clonotype turned up a few times. The chain is built from TRBV12-3 or TRBV12-4 and TRBJ1-6; no clear D. The CDR3 is 14 amino acids. Between the trimmed V and J ends, which lost 3 bases and 9 bases, there was a span of 12 bases. CDR3 DNA: TGTGCCAGCAGTTTCCGGCAGGAGGGTTCACCCCTCCACTTT. This encodes CASSFRQEGSPLHF.

This clonotype has more than one count but fewer than ten. The chain joins TRBV6-1 to TRBJ2-5; D remains ambiguous. V lost 4 bases, J lost 5 bases, and 11 bases lay in between. CDR3 size: 13 residues. The germline V gene has CDR1 MNHNS and CDR2 SASEGT. The DNA for the CDR3 is TGTGCCAGCAGTGTGGACCTGTGGGAGACCCAGTACTTC. This translates into CASSVDLWETQYF.

The chain links TRBV9 to TRBJ1-6, with TRBD1 matching over 8 bases. The CDR3 sequence is 14 residues long. V dropped 4 bases and J dropped 11; count of bases not matched to a gene: 8. Germline V gene sequence: CDR1 SGDLS, CDR2 YYNGEE. The CDR3 DNA follows: TGTGCCAGCAGCACCCGACAGGGGTGGGCACCCCTCCACTTT. This translates into CASSTRQGWAPLHF.

Many counts were recorded for this clonotype. The chain has TRBV12-3 or TRBV12-4 and TRBJ2-7; TRBD1 matches at 7 bases. This CDR3 contains 13 residues. V lost 5 bases to trimming and J lost 4 bases; unmatched junction nucleotides: 5. Here the CDR3 DNA reads TGTGCCAGCAGTATGGGACAGTTTTACGAGCAGTACTTC. Protein product: CASSMGQFYEQYF.

The V gene is TRBV28, the J gene TRBJ2-3; 10 bases fit TRBD2. V was pared by 5 bases and J by 6 bases, with 11 bases of the junction left unmatched. This CDR3 is 16 amino acids long. Germline lookup yields CDR1 MDHEN and CDR2 SYDVKM. In nucleotides, the CDR3 is TGTGCCAGCAGTGCTGGACTAGCGGAAGGATTGGATACGCAGTATTTT. The encoded protein is CASSAGLAEGLDTQYF.

This clonotype occurred many times. The CDR3 spells CASRMMQETQYF. The DNA for the CDR3 is TGCGCCAGCAGAATGATGCAAGAGACCCAGTACTTC. The chain carries TRBV5-1 and TRBJ2-5; D is uncertain. CDR3 length: 12 amino acids. In germline, CDR1 is SGHRS, CDR2 YFSETQ. V gave up 5 bases and J gave up 2 bases, with 7 bases separating them.

For this clonotype: Just one base apart from a much larger clone, this may be a read error. The V call is TRBV12-3 or TRBV12-4, the J call TRBJ1-4; D remains unclear. The length of the CDR3 is 15 residues. Here the CDR3 reads CASSFSGETNGKLFF. The CDR3 DNA reads TGTGCCAGCAGTTTTTCTGGGGAAACTAATGGAAAACTGTTTTTT.

The V call is TRBV2, the J call TRBJ2-7; the D is unclear. The V and J ends lost 3 bases and 2 bases respectively, with 11 bases between them. CDR1 SNHLY and CDR2 FYNNEI come from the germline V gene. The CDR3 totals 14 residues. The CDR3 region is CASSDWIPTYEQYF. CDR3 bases: TGTGCCAGCAGTGATTGGATCCCTACCTACGAGCAGTACTTC.

This clonotype was detected a few times. The rearrangement links TRBV6-1 to TRBJ1-2; the match to TRBD1 covers 7 bases. Germline CDR1 MNHNS, CDR2 SASEGT. Trimming at V came to 0 bases and at J to 5 bases, leaving 3 bases not matched to a gene. The CDR3 totals 14 residues. CDR3 DNA: TGTGCCAGCAGTGAAGCGCAGGGGGGATATGGCTACACCTTC. Encoded protein: CASSEAQGGYGYTF.

In its sample, this clonotype was seen a few times. This sequence joins TRBV14 and TRBJ2-4, with D perhaps matching TRBD1 (5 bases). CDR1 and CDR2 (germline): SGHDN, FVKESK. The CDR3 sequence is 17 residues long. Trimming took 0 bases from V and 4 from J, leaving 16 bases between them. DNA for the CDR3: TGTGCCAGCAGCCAAGAGGGATCGTGGCAGGGTAAAAACATTCAGTACTTC. Amino acids: CASSQEGSWQGKNIQYF.

This rearrangement joins TRBV20-1 to TRBJ2-7, with TRBD2 identical over 7 bases. The CDR3 is 16 residues long. With V trimmed by 6 bases and J by 7 bases, 21 bases remained unmatched. The germline V gene has CDR1 DFQATT and CDR2 SNEGSKA (reference sequence). CDR3 loop: CSALPTSWTSLGEQYF. The CDR3 DNA is TGCAGTGCGCTGCCGACTAGCTGGACCTCTCTTGGGGAGCAGTACTTC.

V is TRBV3-1 and J is TRBJ1-1, with 7 bases fitting TRBD1. Trimming cost V 5 bases and J 0 bases; bases outside gene matches: 6. Germline CDR1 LGHDT, CDR2 YNNKEL (reference sequence). The CDR3 is made up of 15 amino acids. The CDR3 DNA is TGTGCCAGCAGCGGGCCAGGGGGAATGAACACTGAAGCTTTCTTT. As protein: CASSGPGGMNTEAFF. Using reference TRBV3-1 and TRBJ1-1 for the parts outside the CDR3, the full variable domain is DTAVSQTPKYLVTQMGNDKSIKCEQNLGHDTMYWYKQDSKKFLKIMFSYNNKELIINETVPNRFSPKSPDKAHLNLHINSLELGDSAVYFCASSGPGGMNTEAFFGQGTRLTVV.

This clonotype has a handful of counts. The chain joins TRBV5-1 to TRBJ2-3; D not certain. This CDR3 is 12 amino acids long. From germline, CDR1 is SGHRS and CDR2 YFSETQ. Trimming took off 4 bases at V and 6 bases at J, with 9 bases between the two ends. CDR3 in DNA: TGCGCCAGCAGCGGGTATGGGGATACGCAGTATTTT. Its protein product is CASSGYGDTQYF.

The chain combines TRBV28 with TRBJ2-7; possible D gene TRBD2, 6 bases. Germline CDR1 reads MDHEN; CDR2 reads SYDVKM. The CDR3 runs 15 residues. V gave up 10 bases and J gave up 4 bases, with 23 bases separating them. The CDR3 region has the DNA TGTGCCACCGAGGACCCGCGGGACTTTTCTTACGAGCAGTACTTC. Residues: CATEDPRDFSYEQYF.

This clonotype turned up a few times. The V call is TRBV5-1, the J call TRBJ2-3; either TRBD1 or TRBD2 may supply D (5 bases each). In germline, CDR1 is SGHRS, CDR2 YFSETQ. V was shortened by 3 bases and J by 4 bases, with 12 bases between the two germline ends. This CDR3 spans 14 amino acids. The CDR3 DNA follows: TGCGCCAGCAGCTGGACTTTAGGGGCAGATACGCAGTATTTT. This encodes CASSWTLGADTQYF.

This clonotype came up a few times. The J gene is TRBJ1-5, the V gene TRBV29-1, with 7 positions matching TRBD1. V lost 4 bases and J lost 4; bases outside the gene matches: 4. There are 13 residues in the CDR3. The germline gives CDR1 SQVTM, CDR2 ANQGSEA. The CDR3 nucleotides are TGCAGCGTTGCCAAGGGGGCTAATCAGCCCCAGCATTTT. Its protein is CSVAKGANQPQHF.

The chain is built from TRBV24-1 and TRBJ2-3; 9 nucleotides match TRBD1. Looked up from germline, CDR1 is KGHDR and CDR2 is SFDVKD. The CDR3 length is 13 residues. Losses at the gene ends were 9 bases for V and 4 bases for J; bases not matched to a gene: 4. CDR3 bases: TGTGCCACCCGGGACAGGGCTTCAGATACGCAGTATTTT. Translated: CATRDRASDTQYF.

This sequence joins TRBV7-8 and TRBJ1-6; 8 bases are a match to TRBD1. J lost 9 bases, V lost 3 bases, and 10 bases had no gene match. This CDR3 spans 16 amino acids. Germline lookup yields CDR1 SGHVS and CDR2 FQNEAQ. The CDR3 DNA follows: TGTGCCAGCAGCTTCCTAGGGACAGGCGGGGGTTCACCCCTCCACTTT. As protein: CASSFLGTGGGSPLHF.

This clonotype occurred a few times. This chain joins TRBV6-5 and TRBJ2-6; D is possibly TRBD1 (6 bases). This CDR3 spans 15 amino acids. V was cut by 2 bases and J by 3 bases, with 8 bases left in between. Germline V gene lookup returns CDR1 MNHEY and CDR2 SVGAGI. DNA for the CDR3: TGTGCCAGCAGTTACGCAGGGGTTGGGGCCAACGTCCTGACTTTC. Amino acids: CASSYAGVGANVLTF.

This clonotype has a handful of counts. The chain has TRBV6-2 or TRBV6-3 and TRBJ1-1; D remains unclear. Trimming pared 8 bases from V and 5 bases from J, leaving 15 bases between. The CDR3 is 13 residues long. Germline-derived CDR1 and CDR2 are MNHEY and SVGEGT. Here the CDR3 reads CASRLPGVTEAFF. CDR3 nucleotide sequence: TGTGCCAGCCGGCTCCCCGGGGTGACTGAAGCTTTCTTT.

This clonotype has more than one count but fewer than ten. The chain links TRBV5-1 to TRBJ2-7; TRBD2 matches 7 bases. In germline, CDR1 is SGHRS, CDR2 YFSETQ. This CDR3 is 15 amino acids long. The J segment lost 0 bases and the V segment lost 2 bases, leaving 5 bases of the junction unmatched. CDR3 sequence reads: CASSLPSGNSYEQYF. For the CDR3, the DNA is TGCGCCAGCAGCTTACCTAGCGGAAACTCCTACGAGCAGTACTTC. Combining the CDR3 with reference TRBV5-1 and TRBJ2-7 gives the whole variable domain KAGVTQTPRYLIKTRGQQVTLSCSPISGHRSVSWYQQTPGQGLQFLFEYFSETQRNKGNFPGRFSGRQFSNSRSEMNVSTLELGDSALYLCASSLPSGNSYEQYFGPGTRLTVT.

The chain joins TRBV7-9 to TRBJ1-2; 7 nucleotides align to TRBD1. The CDR3 is 14 amino acids. Trimming removed 5 bases from V and 7 bases from J; junction bases left unmatched: 10. In germline, CDR1 is SEHNR, CDR2 FQNEAQ (reference sequence). CDR3 in DNA: TGTGCCAGCAGCCCAAAACAGGGGAAAAGTGGCTACACCTTC. Its protein product is CASSPKQGKSGYTF.

The chain is built from TRBV11-2 and TRBJ1-2; no firm D call. V was clipped by 1 base and J by 5 bases, with 17 bases between them. CDR1 is SGHAT, CDR2 FQNNGV, per germline. This CDR3 comprises 16 residues. The CDR3 region is CASSLGERLTPYGYTF. CDR3 nucleotides: TGTGCCAGCAGCTTAGGTGAACGGTTAACACCTTATGGCTACACCTTC. The complete variable domain, with remaining parts taken from reference TRBV11-2 and TRBJ1-2, reads EAGVAQSPRYKIIEKRQSVAFWCNPISGHATLYWYQQILGQGPKLLIQFQNNGVVDDSQLPKDRFSAERLKGVDSTLKIQPAKLEDSAVYLCASSLGERLTPYGYTFGSGTRLTVV.

This chain uses TRBV5-4 with TRBJ2-2; 11 nucleotides agree with TRBD2. The CDR3 has 20 residues. CDR1 is SGHNT, CDR2 YYREEE, per germline (reference sequence). J was trimmed by 0 bases and V by 0 bases; bases with no gene match: 10. The CDR3 loop reads CASSLEILAGDYANTGELFF. In DNA, the CDR3 is TGTGCCAGCAGCTTGGAGATACTAGCGGGGGACTACGCGAACACCGGGGAGCTGTTTTTT.

This clonotype appeared many times. The chain uses TRBV12-3 or TRBV12-4 and TRBJ2-7, with D possibly matching TRBD1 (7 bases). The CDR3 is 12 residues long. The V gene lost 8 bases and the J gene lost 4 bases, with 12 bases spanning the gap. The CDR3 loop reads CASGRGAYEQYF. CDR3 DNA: TGTGCCAGCGGCAGGGGGGCTTACGAGCAGTACTTC.